These 16 T cell receptor beta chains were sequenced from one sample in a study of CD8+ T cells in alopecia areata (dated by TCRdb to the late 2010s). Library method: the immunoSEQ multiplex PCR assay. RNA was extracted from all samples and reverse transcribed into cDNA as template for TCR sequencing. TCRdb stores this immuneACCESS table with in-frame sequences only. Part of the clones is absent; in the studies checked, under half of the shortfall reflects unresolved V genes, and no reason is known for the rest. The sample contains about 190,000 clones, about three fifths of them found a single time. 0.65% to 0.7% of the sample lies in the top ten. This sample's time point label indicates: more than 3 weeks on oral tofacitinib. The treatment or condition label on this specimen signifies: oral pan-JAK inhibitor, 5-10 mg twice daily. The source material was CD4+ T cells sorted from blood, sampled at week 4, from a patient treated with tofacitinib. These TCRs come from a human donor with alopecia areata.

The V and J genes are TRBV5-1 and TRBJ1-1; D possibly corresponds to TRBD1 (5 bases). The CDR3 is 13 residues long. V lost 7 bases and J lost 4, with 14 bases in between. CDR1 and CDR2 (germline): SGHRS, YFSETQ. In DNA, the CDR3 is TGCGCCAGCCGCAGGGATGAATCCACTGAAGCTTTCTTT. The encoded protein is CASRRDESTEAFF.

This sequence joins TRBV30 and TRBJ2-2; the D gene could be TRBD1 or TRBD2 (5 bases each). V lost 1 base to trimming and J lost 8 bases, with 11 bases between them. Germline values: CDR1 GTSNPN, CDR2 SVGIG (reference sequence). The length of the CDR3 is 13 residues. In DNA form, the CDR3 reads TGTGCCTGGAGTGGTCTGGGGGAGGGGGAGCTGTTTTTT. As protein: CAWSGLGEGELFF.

Comments on this clone: The sample contains more than one DNA sequence encoding this CDR3. The chain recombines TRBV18 with TRBJ2-5; TRBD1 aligns across 7 bases. The CDR3 contains 13 residues. Germline-derived CDR1 and CDR2 are KGHSH and LQKENI. After removal of 3 bases from V and 3 bases from J, the junction contained 1 base not matched to a gene. The chain's CDR3 is CASSPGTEETQYF. The CDR3 region has the DNA TGTGCCAGCTCACCCGGGACAGAAGAGACCCAGTACTTC.

Only a few counts were recorded for this clone. The chain employs TRBV18 and TRBJ1-5; 7 nucleotides agree with TRBD1. Looked up from germline, CDR1 is KGHSH and CDR2 is LQKENI. With 5 bases clipped from V and 2 bases from J, the junction kept 3 bases outside the gene matches. The CDR3 contains 14 residues. The CDR3 region has the DNA TGTGCCAGCTCATCAGGACAGGGCAATCAGCCCCAGCATTTT. Translating it yields CASSSGQGNQPQHF.

In its sample, this clone was seen a few times. The chain recombines TRBV28 with TRBJ2-2; 9 positions match TRBD1. The CDR3 length is 16 residues. Trimming cost V 3 bases and J 5 bases; bases outside gene matches: 7. The germline CDR1 and CDR2 sequences are MDHEN and SYDVKM. In DNA, the CDR3 is TGTGCCAGCAGTTTCCGGACAGGGGTGTTGACCGGGGAGCTGTTTTTT. Its protein product is CASSFRTGVLTGELFF. Combining the CDR3 with reference TRBV28 and TRBJ2-2 gives the whole variable domain DVKVTQSSRYLVKRTGEKVFLECVQDMDHENMFWYRQDPGLGLRLIYFSYDVKMKEKGDIPEGYSVSREKKERFSLILESASTNQTSMYLCASSFRTGVLTGELFFGEGSRLTVL.

This chain uses TRBV2 with TRBJ2-3; TRBD2 aligns across 10 bases. Germline V gene data show CDR1 as SNHLY and CDR2 as FYNNEI. Trimming at V came to 7 bases and at J to 2 bases, leaving 6 bases not matched to a gene. The CDR3 is 15 residues long. The CDR3 bases are TGTGCCAGCACCCGGACTAGCGGTCACACAGATACGCAGTATTTT. This translates into CASTRTSGHTDTQYF.

The table lists this clone with a few counts. Here the CDR3 reads CASSRGDTNTEAFF. The CDR3 DNA follows: TGCGCCAGCAGCCGGGGGGACACGAACACTGAAGCTTTCTTT. This chain links TRBV5-1 with TRBJ1-1, with D possibly being TRBD1 (6 bases). Looked up from germline, CDR1 is SGHRS and CDR2 is YFSETQ. Trimming left V 4 bases short and J 1 base short, with 11 bases between. This CDR3 has 14 residues. Full variable domain (remainder filled in from reference TRBV5-1 and TRBJ1-1): KAGVTQTPRYLIKTRGQQVTLSCSPISGHRSVSWYQQTPGQGLQFLFEYFSETQRNKGNFPGRFSGRQFSNSRSEMNVSTLELGDSALYLCASSRGDTNTEAFFGQGTRLTVV.

This clone turned up a few times. CDR3 amino acids: CSVAGGRETQYF. The CDR3 DNA reads as TGCAGCGTTGCAGGGGGCAGAGAGACCCAGTACTTC. The chain links TRBV29-1 to TRBJ2-5, with 8 bases that match TRBD1. The CDR3 extends over 12 amino acids. Germline lookup yields CDR1 SQVTM and CDR2 ANQGSEA. V lost 4 bases to trimming and J lost 4 bases; unmatched junction nucleotides: 2.

The J gene is TRBJ2-1, the V gene TRBV29-1, with D unresolved. Trimming cost V 6 bases and J 16 bases, with 22 bases left between them. The length of the CDR3 is 12 residues. Germline V gene data show CDR1 as SQVTM and CDR2 as ANQGSEA. The CDR3 reads CSVAIPGPRAFF. The CDR3 coding sequence is TGCAGCGTCGCAATCCCCGGGCCTCGTGCTTTCTTC.

V is TRBV7-9 and J is TRBJ1-1; TRBD1 might be the D (5 bases). V lost 1 base, J lost 5 bases, and 8 bases lay in between. Germline V CDR1 and CDR2: SEHNR, FQNEAQ (reference sequence). The CDR3 loop spans 13 amino acids. For the CDR3, the DNA is TGTGCCAGCAGCTTAGGAGGGGAAACTGAAGCTTTCTTT. Its protein product is CASSLGGETEAFF.

The rearrangement joins TRBV30 to TRBJ1-2, with unresolved D. V shed 3 bases and J shed 0 bases, with 5 bases lying between them. The germline gives CDR1 GTSNPN, CDR2 SVGIG (reference sequence). This CDR3 is 12 amino acids long. CDR3 nucleotides: TGTGCCTGGAGGGGATCTAACTATGGCTACACCTTC. Amino acid sequence: CAWRGSNYGYTF.

The V gene is TRBV29-1, the J gene TRBJ2-7, with 10 bases identical to TRBD1. After removal of 6 bases from V and 2 bases from J, the junction contained 7 bases not matched to a gene. CDR3 size: 14 residues. Germline V gene data show CDR1 as SQVTM and CDR2 as ANQGSEA. The CDR3 spells CSVATGTGAYEQYF. The CDR3 DNA is TGCAGCGTCGCTACCGGGACAGGGGCCTACGAGCAGTACTTC.

This chain links TRBV20-1 with TRBJ2-2; D uncertain. Germline-derived CDR1 and CDR2 are DFQATT and SNEGSKA (reference sequence). Trimming removed 6 bases at V and 4 bases at J, with 6 bases between. CDR3 length: 11 amino acids. The CDR3 loop reads CSASVTGELFF. CDR3 DNA sequence: TGCAGTGCCAGCGTCACCGGGGAGCTGTTTTTT.

This clone was recorded many times. V and J are TRBV5-1 and TRBJ2-6, with TRBD1 matching 10 bases. Germline V CDR1 and CDR2: SGHRS, YFSETQ. This CDR3 has 16 residues. V was pared by 4 bases and J by 3 bases, with 4 bases of the junction left unmatched. The CDR3 DNA reads as TGCGCCAGCAGCGACGGGACAGGGGTTGGGGCCAACGTCCTGACTTTC. Translating it yields CASSDGTGVGANVLTF.

The chain combines TRBV20-1 with TRBJ2-1; D is ambiguous. The V and J ends lost 7 bases and 8 bases respectively, with 9 bases between them. Germline CDR1 is DFQATT and CDR2 is SNEGSKA (reference sequence). The length of the CDR3 is 10 residues. The CDR3 loop is CSGRSDEQFF. CDR3 nucleotide sequence: TGCAGTGGGCGTTCGGATGAGCAGTTCTTC.

The CDR3 loop is CSVEIGGADQPQHF. The CDR3 DNA reads TGCAGCGTTGAAATCGGGGGGGCCGATCAGCCCCAGCATTTT. The rearrangement links TRBV29-1 to TRBJ1-5; perhaps TRBD1 as D (6 bases). The germline V and J ends were trimmed by 2 bases and 5 bases, with 13 bases remaining between them. This CDR3 comprises 14 residues. Germline V gene data show CDR1 as SQVTM and CDR2 as ANQGSEA. Full variable domain (outside the CDR3, taken from reference TRBV29-1 and TRBJ1-5): SAVISQKPSRDICQRGTSLTIQCQVDSQVTMMFWYRQQPGQSLTLIATANQGSEATYESGFVIDKFPISRPNLTFSTLTVSNMSPEDSSIYLCSVEIGGADQPQHFGDGTRLSIL.